The 21 T cell receptor beta chains below were found in one sample sequenced in a study of vaccination effects on CD4 cells after COVID-19. These receptors lack a known antigen. The protocol was immunoSEQ multiplex PCR, while the TCRdb copy is restricted to in-frame clones and leaves out a portion. The profile shows roughly 56,000 clones, 60% to 75% of them singletons. Antigen-specific CD4+ T cells were first expanded with viral peptide pools by the ViraFEST assay and only then sequenced. CD4+ T cells were isolated after 10 days of culture. Participants got two doses of BNT162b2 or mRNA-1273 vaccine. Sequenced here: CD4+ T cells from PBMCs cultured with HCoV-229E spike peptides, sampled after COVID-19 vaccination. These receptors were taken from a human donor who received a COVID-19 vaccine.

This clone was found a few times. The chain uses TRBV5-6 and TRBJ1-5, with D maybe TRBD1 (5 bases). The CDR3 has 14 residues. CDR1 SGHDT and CDR2 YYEEEE come from the germline V gene. The V end was cut by 4 bases, the J end by 6 bases, with 14 bases between. The CDR3 sequence is CASSGSGTLQPQHF. CDR3 nucleotide sequence: TGTGCCAGCAGCGGATCCGGGACCCTTCAGCCCCAGCATTTT.

The chain carries TRBV18 and TRBJ2-2; D gene unclear. The CDR3 is 16 residues long. CDR1 and CDR2 from the germline V gene are KGHSH and LQKENI. V lost 3 bases, J lost 0 bases, and 11 bases lay in between. CDR3 bases: TGTGCCAGCTCACCCAGACTCGATGCGAACACCGGGGAGCTGTTTTTT. Translated: CASSPRLDANTGELFF.

This chain joins TRBV7-9 and TRBJ2-5; D uncertain. The CDR3 sequence is 14 residues long. Trimming took off 2 bases at V and 3 bases at J, with 10 bases between the two ends. CDR1 and CDR2 from the germline V gene are SEHNR and FQNEAQ (reference sequence). The CDR3 nucleotides read TGTGCCAGCAGCTTAATCGGCTCAGAAGAGACCCAGTACTTC. Protein: CASSLIGSEETQYF.

The table lists this clone with a few counts. V is TRBV2 and J is TRBJ1-6, with a possible D match to TRBD1 (6 bases). Trimming pared 6 bases from V and 11 bases from J, leaving 14 bases between. The CDR3 runs to 13 residues. The germline CDR1 and CDR2 sequences are SNHLY and FYNNEI. DNA for the CDR3: TGTGCCAGCAGAGCTGGGACATCTCCACCCCTCCACTTT. Its translation is CASRAGTSPPLHF.

The rearrangement links TRBV6-5 to TRBJ2-7; D is possibly TRBD2 (7 bases). Between the trimmed V and J ends, which lost 6 bases and 3 bases, there was a span of 9 bases. Germline CDR1 and CDR2: MNHEY and SVGAGI. The length of the CDR3 is 12 residues. The CDR3 DNA follows: TGTGCCAGCAGCGGGGGGCACTACGAGCAGTACGTC. Amino acid sequence: CASSGGHYEQYV.

The rearrangement links TRBV6-2 or TRBV6-3 to TRBJ1-4; no clear D. Germline loops: CDR1 MNHEY, CDR2 SVGEGT. CDR3 length: 15 amino acids. V was clipped by 2 bases and J by 0 bases, with 7 bases between them. The CDR3 nucleotides are TGTGCCAGCAGTTACAGGTCGTCAACTAATGAAAAACTGTTTTTT. Amino acids: CASSYRSSTNEKLFF.

V and J are TRBV6-5 and TRBJ1-2, with 11 bases identical to TRBD1. This CDR3 comprises 13 residues. CDR1 is MNHEY and CDR2 is SVGAGI in the germline V gene. Trimming removed 4 bases from V and 8 bases from J; junction bases left unmatched: 3. Written as DNA, the CDR3 is TGTGCCAGCAGTTGGGGACAGGGGGGAGGCTACACCTTC. Translating gives CASSWGQGGGYTF.

This clone was seen a handful of times. The chain links TRBV24-1 to TRBJ2-1, with 7 bases aligning to TRBD1. This CDR3 is built from 16 residues. Trimming removed 0 bases from V and 3 bases from J; junction bases left unmatched: 4. Per the germline V gene, CDR1 is KGHDR and CDR2 is SFDVKD. CDR3 DNA: TGTGCCACCAGTGATTTGGTACAGGGGAACTACAATGAGCAGTTCTTC. Protein sequence: CATSDLVQGNYNEQFF.

The chain is built from TRBV7-3 and TRBJ2-6; D is possibly TRBD1 (6 bases). V was trimmed by 4 bases and J by 0 bases, leaving 10 bases between them. CDR1 and CDR2 (germline): SGHTA, FQGTGA. The CDR3 has 16 residues. The CDR3 DNA follows: TGTGCCAGCAGCTCGGGACAACTCTCTGGGGCCAACGTCCTGACTTTC. Its protein is CASSSGQLSGANVLTF.

The V gene is TRBV7-3, the J gene TRBJ2-3; 8 bases match TRBD2. The V and J ends lost 5 bases and 1 base, in that order; junction bases with no gene match: 5. Germline lookup yields CDR1 SGHTA and CDR2 FQGTGA. The CDR3 has 15 amino acids. The CDR3 loop is CASSTSGGRTDTQYF. The CDR3 coding sequence is TGTGCCAGCAGCACTAGCGGAGGTCGCACAGATACGCAGTATTTT.

J is TRBJ2-2 and V is TRBV3-1 (or the pseudogene TRBV3-2), with a weak D call TRBD1 (6 bases). Germline CDR1 reads LGHDT; CDR2 reads YNNKEL (reference sequence). V gave up 7 bases and J gave up 6 bases, with 12 bases separating them. This CDR3 has 13 amino acids. The CDR3 DNA reads TGTGCCAGCAAACAGGGAAACGCCGGGGAGCTGTTTTTT. As protein: CASKQGNAGELFF.

The CDR3 region has the DNA TGTGCCAGCAGCCTTGGACAGGGGAACACTGAAGCTTTCTTT. Translating gives CASSLGQGNTEAFF. This chain connects TRBV11-2 to TRBJ1-1, with 8 bases matching TRBD1. CDR3 length equals 14 residues. The ends lost 5 bases at V and 1 base at J; junction bases unmatched: 3. Germline CDR1 and CDR2: SGHAT and FQNNGV.

The V and J genes are TRBV24-1 and TRBJ2-3; TRBD1 aligns across 7 bases. Germline values: CDR1 KGHDR, CDR2 SFDVKD. Trimming at V came to 3 bases and at J to 7 bases, leaving 6 bases not matched to a gene. The CDR3 consists of 14 residues. CDR3 bases: TGTGCCACCAGTGATCAGGGGGATAGGTATACGCAGTATTTT. This codes for CATSDQGDRYTQYF.

V and J are TRBV9 and TRBJ2-2; D not certain. Trimming left V 0 bases short and J 1 base short, with 10 bases between. The CDR3 consists of 16 residues. CDR1 is SGDLS, CDR2 YYNGEE, per germline. CDR3 DNA sequence: TGTGCCAGCAGCGTAGATCCGGACCAGAACACCGGGGAGCTGTTTTTT. This gives the protein CASSVDPDQNTGELFF.

This chain connects TRBV27 to TRBJ2-3, with 7 bases fitting TRBD2. This CDR3 has 16 residues. After removal of 1 base from V and 14 bases from J, the junction contained 18 bases not matched to a gene. Germline-derived CDR1 and CDR2 are MNHEY and SMNVEV (reference sequence). CDR3 protein: CASSLYRGRAGVLWYF. The CDR3 DNA is TGTGCCAGCAGTTTATACCGGGGTCGCGCGGGGGTTCTGTGGTATTTT.

This clone was picked up one time. V usage is TRBV6-1 and J usage is TRBJ1-1; D is perhaps TRBD1 (6 bases). Trimming stripped 3 bases from V and 8 bases from J, with 13 bases between. In germline, CDR1 is MNHNS, CDR2 SASEGT. This CDR3 contains 13 residues. The CDR3 is CASSDGGRTEAFF. The CDR3 coding sequence is TGTGCCAGCAGTGACGGGGGGCGAACGGAAGCTTTCTTT.

The chain is built from TRBV6-5 and TRBJ1-2; D call uncertain. CDR1 is MNHEY and CDR2 is SVGAGI in the germline V gene. This CDR3 contains 14 residues. V was trimmed by 2 bases and J by 4 bases, leaving 11 bases between them. The CDR3 bases are TGTGCCAGCAGTTACGGTCGGGGTAGCTATGGCTACACCTTC. Translated, it gives CASSYGRGSYGYTF.

V and J are TRBV2 and TRBJ1-5; tentative D call: TRBD1 (6 bases). The CDR3 spans 13 residues. V gave up 8 bases and J gave up 2 bases, with 10 bases separating them. The germline V gene encodes CDR1 SNHLY and CDR2 FYNNEI. The CDR3 coding sequence is TGTGCCAGCCAACAGGGTGGCAATCAGCCCCAGCATTTT. Protein: CASQQGGNQPQHF. The full variable domain, its missing parts supplied by reference TRBV2 and TRBJ1-5, is EPEVTQTPSHQVTQMGQEVILRCVPISNHLYFYWYRQILGQKVEFLVSFYNNEISEKSEIFDDQFSVERPDGSNFTLKIRSTKLEDSAMYFCASQQGGNQPQHFGDGTRLSIL.

CDR3 DNA sequence: TGTGCCAGCAGTTGGGGCCTGGGGGGGGATACGCAGTATTTT. This translates into CASSWGLGGDTQYF. The chain joins TRBV2 to TRBJ2-3, with 7 nucleotides matching TRBD2. J lost 6 bases, V lost 5 bases, and 8 bases had no gene match. The CDR3 runs to 14 residues. The germline gives CDR1 SNHLY, CDR2 FYNNEI.

The chain joins TRBV6-5 to TRBJ2-1; no reliable D call. Germline values: CDR1 MNHEY, CDR2 SVGAGI. V was clipped by 7 bases and J by 10 bases, with 14 bases between them. This CDR3 has 12 amino acids. The CDR3 sequence: CASTLFSLEQFF. The CDR3 bases are TGTGCCAGCACCCTCTTTAGCCTGGAGCAGTTCTTC.

V and J are TRBV19 and TRBJ2-3; 11 bases align to TRBD2. The CDR3 contains 14 residues. With V trimmed by 6 bases and J by 5 bases, 4 bases remained unmatched. Germline loops: CDR1 LNHDA, CDR2 SQIVND (reference sequence). The DNA of the CDR3 is TGTGCCAGTAGGGAAACTAGCGGGGGAGATACGCAGTATTTT. Translating it yields CASRETSGGDTQYF. Full variable domain (outside the CDR3, taken from reference TRBV19 and TRBJ2-3): DGGITQSPKYLFRKEGQNVTLSCEQNLNHDAMYWYRQDPGQGLRLIYYSQIVNDFQKGDIAEGYSVSREKKESFPLTVTSAQKNPTAFYLCASRETSGGDTQYFGPGTRLTVL.